This T cell receptor beta chain was profiled in a study of blood T cell repertoires in COVID-19. For the study at large: Some COVID-19 samples were acute and others convalescent; all came from the United States, Italy and Spain. PBMCs, B-cell-depleted T cells, or T cells provided the cDNA or gDNA that made up the material.

Assay used: immunoSEQ multiplex PCR; TCRdb lists only in-frame clones, some missing. Among some 74,000 clones, around 77% were seen once, and the ten largest hold approximately 15%. This clone was seen a handful of times. V shed 5 bases and J shed 9 bases, with 14 bases lying between them. The germline V gene encodes CDR1 SGHNT and CDR2 YENEEA. The CDR3 totals 13 residues. The TCR comes from a man in his 70s with active or convalescent COVID-19. The rearrangement uses TRBV11-3 and TRBJ1-5; D may be TRBD1 (6 bases). Specimen: peripheral blood. The CDR3 DNA sequence: TGTGCCAGCAGCAGGACCGCACAGGGGCCCCAGCATTTT. It translates to CASSRTAQGPQHF.